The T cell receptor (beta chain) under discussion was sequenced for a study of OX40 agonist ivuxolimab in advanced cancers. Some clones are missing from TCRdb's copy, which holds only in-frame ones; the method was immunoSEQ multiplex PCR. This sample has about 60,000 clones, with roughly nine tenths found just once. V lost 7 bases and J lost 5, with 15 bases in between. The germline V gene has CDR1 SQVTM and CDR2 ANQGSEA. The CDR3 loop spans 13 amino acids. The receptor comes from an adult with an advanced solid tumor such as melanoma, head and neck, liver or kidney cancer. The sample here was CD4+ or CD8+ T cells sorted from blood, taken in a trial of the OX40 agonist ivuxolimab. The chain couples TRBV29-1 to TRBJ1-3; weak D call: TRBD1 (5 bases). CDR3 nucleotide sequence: TGCAGCGCTGCGGGGCAGCCGAGAAACACCATATATTTT. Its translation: CSAAGQPRNTIYF.